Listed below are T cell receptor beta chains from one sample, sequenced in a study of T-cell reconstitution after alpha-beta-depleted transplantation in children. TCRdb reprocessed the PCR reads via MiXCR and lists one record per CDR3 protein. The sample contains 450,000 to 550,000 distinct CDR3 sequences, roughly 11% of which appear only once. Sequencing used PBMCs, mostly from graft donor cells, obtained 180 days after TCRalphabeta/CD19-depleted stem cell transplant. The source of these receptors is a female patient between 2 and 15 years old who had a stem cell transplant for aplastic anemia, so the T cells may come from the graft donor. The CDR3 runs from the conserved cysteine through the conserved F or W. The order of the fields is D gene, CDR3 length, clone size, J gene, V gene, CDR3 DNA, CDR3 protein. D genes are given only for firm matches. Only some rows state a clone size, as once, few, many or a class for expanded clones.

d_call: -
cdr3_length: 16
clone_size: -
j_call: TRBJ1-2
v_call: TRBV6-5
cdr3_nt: TGTGCCAGCAGTTACTCGAGGCAGGGCGCACTAGGCGGCTACACCTTC
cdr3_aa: CASSYSRQGALGGYTF

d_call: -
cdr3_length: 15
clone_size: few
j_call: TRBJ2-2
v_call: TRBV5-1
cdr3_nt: TGCGCCAGCAGCTTGGGTGGGGCAAGCACCGGGGAGCTGTTTTTT
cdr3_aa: CASSLGGASTGELFF

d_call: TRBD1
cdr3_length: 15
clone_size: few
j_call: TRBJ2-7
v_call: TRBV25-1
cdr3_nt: TGTGCCAGCAGCCCAGGGGACAGGGTTCCCTACGAGCAGTACTTC
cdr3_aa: CASSPGDRVPYEQYF

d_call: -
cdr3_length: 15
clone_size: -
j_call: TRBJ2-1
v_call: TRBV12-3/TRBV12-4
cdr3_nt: TGTGCCAGCAGTTCTGACGGGACTTCGTACAATGAGCAGTTCTTC
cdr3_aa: CASSSDGTSYNEQFF

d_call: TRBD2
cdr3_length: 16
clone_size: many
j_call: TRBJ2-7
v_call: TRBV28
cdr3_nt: TGTGCCAGCAGTTCCCAAGCGGGAGCTGCTAACTACGAGCAGTACTTC
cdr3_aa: CASSSQAGAANYEQYF

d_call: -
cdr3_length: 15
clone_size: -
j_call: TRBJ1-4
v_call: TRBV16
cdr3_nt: TGTGCCAGCAGCCAACGGGGGGCAACTAATGAAAAACTGTTTTTT
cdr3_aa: CASSQRGATNEKLFF

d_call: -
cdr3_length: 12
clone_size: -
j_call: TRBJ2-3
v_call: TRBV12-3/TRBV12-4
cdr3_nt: TGTGCCAGCAGTTTTCGGTGGGATACGCAGTATTTT
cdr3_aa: CASSFRWDTQYF

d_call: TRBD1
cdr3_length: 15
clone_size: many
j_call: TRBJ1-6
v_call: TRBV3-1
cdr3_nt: TGTGCCAGCAGCCAAGTCATGCAGGGGGGTTCACCCCTCCACTTT
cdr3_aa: CASSQVMQGGSPLHF

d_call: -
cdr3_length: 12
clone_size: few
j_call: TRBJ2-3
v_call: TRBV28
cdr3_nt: TGTGCCAGCAGTTTAAGGATAGGTACGCAGTATTTT
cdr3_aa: CASSLRIGTQYF

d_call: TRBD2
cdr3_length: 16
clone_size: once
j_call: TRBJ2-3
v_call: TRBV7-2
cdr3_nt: TGTGCCAGCAGCTTAGTTCCGAGACTAGCCACAGATACGCAGTATTTT
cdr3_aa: CASSLVPRLATDTQYF

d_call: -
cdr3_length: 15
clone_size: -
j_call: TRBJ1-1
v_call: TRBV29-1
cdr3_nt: TGCAGCGTTGAAGAGAGGGGGACGGTGAACACTGAAGCTTTCTTT
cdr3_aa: CSVEERGTVNTEAFF